The clone carrying this TCR beta chain was recorded a few times. The sample comes from a study of blood T cell repertoires in COVID-19. Study summary: Samples taken during acute and convalescent COVID-19 were collected in the United States, Italy and Spain. Nucleic acid was either cDNA or gDNA, and it came from T cells, B-cell-depleted T cells, or PBMCs.

Methods used by the authors: It was from reference gene primer amplification that nucleated cell counts were estimated. Here immunoSEQ multiplex PCR was the method, and the copy in TCRdb shows in-frame clones only, minus some. The V and J calls and the clone size are those of that table, but D and trimming were determined from the DNA. The sample holds under 300,000 clones, around 87% seen once. The source of this sequence is a woman in her seventies with active or convalescent COVID-19. The sequenced sample consisted of peripheral blood.

CDR3 coding DNA: TGTGCCAGCAGCCAGACTTCTGATGGAAACACCATATATTTT. Its protein product is CASSQTSDGNTIYF. V usage is TRBV3-1 (or the pseudogene TRBV3-2) and J usage is TRBJ1-3; no reliable D call. Trimming took off 3 bases at V and 3 bases at J, with 9 bases between the two ends. This CDR3 region has 14 residues. Germline loops: CDR1 LGHDT, CDR2 YNNKEL (reference sequence).